These 13 T cell receptor beta chains share one sample of origin, sequenced in a study of blood T cells in healthy people across ages. Primed by a sample-barcoded 5' primer and a J-beta primer mix, a second PCR proceeded for 7 to 11 cycles. TCRdb redid the calling of the 5' RACE reads with MiXCR, one entry per CDR3 protein. This table has around 800,000 distinct CDR3 sequences, 55% to 65% appearing once. Sequenced input: blood. The receptors were sampled from a man younger than 40 in good health.

The gene calls are TRBV5-4 and TRBJ1-1; 8 bases are shared with TRBD1. After removal of 0 bases from V and 2 bases from J, the junction contained 3 bases not matched to a gene. Per the germline V gene, CDR1 is SGHNT and CDR2 is YYREEE (reference sequence). The CDR3 has 15 residues. CDR3 in DNA: TGTGCCAGCAGCTTGGTTACAGGGGGTAACACTGAAGCTTTCTTT. This translates into CASSLVTGGNTEAFF.

This chain links TRBV7-2 with TRBJ2-3; a weak D match, TRBD2 (5 bases). The CDR3 contains 16 residues. CDR1 is SGHTA and CDR2 is FQGNSA in the germline V gene. Trimming pared 2 bases from V and 0 bases from J, leaving 12 bases between. Here the CDR3 DNA reads TGTGCCAGCAGCTTACGACCGCGGGCCAGCACAGATACGCAGTATTTT. The encoded protein is CASSLRPRASTDTQYF.

The V gene is TRBV12-3 or TRBV12-4, the J gene TRBJ1-6; unclear D gene. V dropped 6 bases and J dropped 4 bases, with 7 bases sitting between them. The CDR3 has 13 residues. This CDR3 reads CASSRRYNSPLHF. The CDR3 region has the DNA TGTGCCAGCAGCCGACGGTATAATTCACCCCTCCACTTT.

The chain is built from TRBV28 and TRBJ2-5; no definite D call. The DNA end is a closer match to TRBJ2-7, so the J assignment may be wrong. Germline CDR1 reads MDHEN; CDR2 reads SYDVKM. This CDR3 spans 12 amino acids. CDR3 in DNA: TGTGCCAGCGGCAGGCTCCCCCACGAGCAGTACTTC. Protein: CASGRLPHEQYF.

This clonotype was found a few times. J is TRBJ2-4 and V is TRBV20-1; weak D call: TRBD1 (6 bases). The CDR3 contains 15 residues. Trimming took off 4 bases at V and 4 bases at J, with 17 bases between the two ends. The germline CDR1 and CDR2 sequences are DFQATT and SNEGSKA (reference sequence). The CDR3 region has the DNA TGCAGTGCTACCTTAACCGAGGACAGTAAAAACATTCAGTACTTC. Protein: CSATLTEDSKNIQYF.

The chain combines TRBV5-1 with TRBJ2-3, with D possibly matching TRBD1 (5 bases). Germline lookup yields CDR1 SGHRS and CDR2 YFSETQ. This CDR3 contains 15 residues. Between the trimmed V and J ends, which lost 0 bases and 2 bases, there was a span of 10 bases. DNA of the CDR3: TGCGCCAGCAGCTTGGAGGGGCACAACACAGATACGCAGTATTTT. Its protein is CASSLEGHNTDTQYF.

This clonotype came up a few times. The chain employs TRBV9 and TRBJ2-7; weak D call: TRBD2 (5 bases). The J call may be incorrect, as the DNA end agrees better with TRBJ2-5. Germline CDR1 SGDLS, CDR2 YYNGEE. The length of the CDR3 is 15 residues. The CDR3 DNA is TGTGCCAGCAGCCTCCTTCCCGGGGTTCAAGAGACCCAGTACTTC. Translated, it gives CASSLLPGVQETQYF.

The chain is built from TRBV3-1 and TRBJ2-4; weak D call: TRBD1 (6 bases). The end of the DNA fits TRBJ2-7 better, so the J call may be wrong. This CDR3 has 14 residues. The germline V gene encodes CDR1 LGHDT and CDR2 YNNKEL (reference sequence). Here the CDR3 DNA reads TGTGCCAGCAGCCCCACAGGGTGGGCCTACGAGCAGTACTTC. This gives the protein CASSPTGWAYEQYF.

For the CDR3, the DNA is TGTGCCAGCAGCCGCGGGACAGAGCTGACACCCCTCCACTTT. Translated: CASSRGTELTPLHF. V and J are TRBV3-1 and TRBJ1-6; 7 nucleotides line up with TRBD1. CDR1 and CDR2 (germline): LGHDT, YNNKEL (reference sequence). J was trimmed by 11 bases and V by 4 bases; bases with no gene match: 8. The CDR3 is 14 amino acids.

The gene calls are TRBV28 and TRBJ2-5; TRBD2 matches 14 bases. This CDR3 is 18 amino acids long. Germline V CDR1 and CDR2: MDHEN, SYDVKM. The junction had 7 bases not matched to a gene; V was cut back by 4 bases and J by 0 bases. The CDR3 DNA reads as TGTGCCAGCAGTTGTTCCGGGACTAGCGGGGGTTACCAAGAGACCCAGTACTTC. It yields the protein CASSCSGTSGGYQETQYF.

The chain recombines TRBV7-9 with TRBJ2-1; TRBD1 matches at 11 bases. This CDR3 region has 14 residues. CDR1 is SEHNR and CDR2 is FQNEAQ in the germline V gene (reference sequence). V was pared by 7 bases and J by 9 bases, with 8 bases of the junction left unmatched. The chain's CDR3 is CASTPGQGGSEQFF. The CDR3 DNA is TGTGCCAGCACTCCGGGACAGGGGGGGAGTGAGCAGTTCTTC.

The genes are TRBV9 and TRBJ2-1, with TRBD1 matching 8 bases. The CDR3 runs to 16 residues. With 4 bases clipped from V and 9 bases from J, the junction kept 15 bases outside the gene matches. CDR1 is SGDLS, CDR2 YYNGEE, per germline. In DNA form, the CDR3 reads TGTGCCAGCAGCCCCTCAGGGGGCGCGGTTGTATCTGAGCAGTTCTTC. This sequence encodes CASSPSGGAVVSEQFF.

Worth noting for this clonotype: Its ends do not fully match the called genes, so a read error is possible. This chain connects TRBV11-2 to TRBJ2-5, with 12 bases aligning to TRBD2. The CDR3 contains 16 residues. The germline V gene has CDR1 SGHAT and CDR2 FQNNGV. The CDR3 spells CASSLVGLAGPRDKFF. CDR3 sequence (DNA): TGTGCCAGCAGCTTAGTCGGACTAGCGGGGCCAAGGGATAAGTTCTTC.